This TCR beta chain was profiled in a study of blood T cell repertoires in COVID-19. Turning to the study itself: Nucleic acid was either cDNA or gDNA, and it came from T cells, B-cell-depleted T cells, or PBMCs.

This CDR3 has 14 amino acids. After removal of 6 bases from V and 7 bases from J, the junction contained 8 bases not matched to a gene. Germline CDR1 reads MNHEY; CDR2 reads SVGAGI. A PCR-confirmed or clinician-diagnosed COVID-19 case had contacted exposed participants within 2 weeks of entry. Sequenced by immunoSEQ multiplex PCR; TCRdb stores in-frame clones only, minus some. The sample has about 320,000 clones, about 85% seen once. This chain uses TRBV6-5 with TRBJ1-4, with TRBD1 matching over 7 bases. This TCR came from a woman between 25 and 40 years old who had been exposed to COVID-19. Input material: PBMCs or T cells enriched from blood (not recorded which). The CDR3 here is CASRPTGVGEKLFF. The CDR3 bases are TGTGCCAGCAGGCCTACAGGGGTTGGTGAAAAACTGTTTTTT.